The 28 T cell receptor beta chains presented below share a single source sample, sequenced in a study of Ad26.COV2.S vaccination and SARS-CoV-2 variants. As for treatment: approximately 18 received Ad26.COV2.S at low or high dose, single or two shots; about five received placebo; per-sample allocation not given. Repertoires come from day 63 after the first vaccine or placebo injection. Measured with immunoSEQ multiplex PCR; TCRdb has only the in-frame clones, and not every one. Found here are 240,000 or so clones, around 89% of them singletons; the top ten hold around 10%. The specimen was peripheral blood, collected in a trial of Ad26.COV2.S vaccine versus placebo. The source of these receptors is a person between 18 and 65 years old who received the Ad26.COV2.S COVID-19 vaccine or a placebo.

The chain joins TRBV11-3 to TRBJ2-2; TRBD1 matches 11 bases. CDR3 length equals 15 residues. CDR1 is SGHNT, CDR2 YENEEA, per germline. V was clipped by 3 bases and J by 7 bases; unmatched bases: 4. The CDR3: CASSFGQGAFGELFF. CDR3 sequence (DNA): TGTGCCAGCAGCTTTGGACAGGGGGCGTTCGGGGAGCTGTTTTTT.

The chain links TRBV28 to TRBJ2-7; 7 bases match TRBD1. The CDR3 has 12 residues. V lost 4 bases and J lost 6; bases outside the gene matches: 3. Germline V lookup: CDR1 MDHEN, CDR2 SYDVKM. This CDR3 reads CASSSDRVEQYF. The CDR3 nucleotides read TGTGCCAGCAGTTCCGACAGGGTCGAGCAGTACTTC.

V gene TRBV28 combines with J gene TRBJ2-7; TRBD2 matches at 11 bases. The CDR3 totals 16 residues. Germline assignment: CDR1 MDHEN and CDR2 SYDVKM. With 5 bases clipped from V and 2 bases from J, the junction kept 8 bases outside the gene matches. This chain's CDR3 is CASSTRLAGNPYEQYF. CDR3 in DNA: TGTGCCAGCAGTACTAGACTAGCGGGAAACCCCTACGAGCAGTACTTC.

J is TRBJ2-3 and V is TRBV28, with 8 positions matching TRBD1. The CDR3 contains 16 residues. The junction had 10 bases not matched to a gene; V was cut back by 2 bases and J by 6 bases. Germline V gives CDR1 MDHEN, CDR2 SYDVKM. The CDR3 spells CASSLLPGQEEDTQYF. CDR3 nucleotide sequence: TGTGCCAGCAGTTTACTTCCGGGACAGGAGGAGGATACGCAGTATTTT.

V is TRBV27 and J is TRBJ2-1; 11 bases agree with TRBD1. Germline CDR1 MNHEY, CDR2 SMNVEV (reference sequence). With 0 bases clipped from V and 7 bases from J, the junction kept 2 bases outside the gene matches. The CDR3 runs to 15 residues. CDR3 residues: CASSLSGTGGNEQFF. CDR3 DNA sequence: TGTGCCAGCAGTTTATCCGGGACAGGGGGAAATGAGCAGTTCTTC.

The rearrangement uses TRBV7-2 and TRBJ2-7; D ambiguous. Germline assignment: CDR1 SGHTA and CDR2 FQGNSA. V lost 5 bases and J lost 6, with 17 bases in between. The CDR3 totals 14 residues. The CDR3 nucleotides read TGTGCCAGCAGCCTAAATATCGGCCCTCTCGAGCAGTACTTC. Protein sequence: CASSLNIGPLEQYF. The variable domain in full, completed from reference TRBV7-2 and TRBJ2-7, reads GAGVSQSPSNKVTEKGKDVELRCDPISGHTALYWYRQSLGQGLEFLIYFQGNSAPDKSGLPSDRFSAERTGGSVSTLTIQRTQQEDSAVYLCASSLNIGPLEQYFGPGTRLTVT.

V usage is TRBV11-3 and J usage is TRBJ2-2; D not certain. The CDR3 covers 16 residues. Deletions cut 5 bases from V and 1 base from J, with 14 bases between. CDR1 is SGHNT and CDR2 is YENEEA in the germline V gene. The CDR3 nucleotides read TGTGCCAGCAGCGCTAGTCCTCCAGGGAACACCGGGGAGCTGTTTTTT. Translated, it gives CASSASPPGNTGELFF.

The chain combines TRBV20-1 with TRBJ2-1; TRBD1 matches at 8 bases. CDR1 DFQATT and CDR2 SNEGSKA come from the germline V gene (reference sequence). J gave up 5 bases and V 3 bases, and 9 bases lay outside the gene matches. The CDR3 extends over 15 amino acids. The CDR3 DNA reads as TGCAGTGCTAGTTTTCCCAGGGGGCAGGACAATGAGCAGTTCTTC. Translating gives CSASFPRGQDNEQFF.

The chain has TRBV9 and TRBJ2-5; TRBD2 aligns across 9 bases. The V gene's germline CDR1 is SGDLS and CDR2 YYNGEE. The V segment lost 4 bases and the J segment 8 bases; nucleotides outside the gene matches: 6. The CDR3 runs to 13 residues. This CDR3 reads CASSPSGTSTQYF. The CDR3 DNA sequence: TGTGCCAGCAGCCCCTCCGGGACTAGCACCCAGTACTTC.

V usage is TRBV28 and J usage is TRBJ2-7; D remains ambiguous. V was cut by 8 bases and J by 4 bases, with 12 bases left in between. The V gene's germline CDR1 is MDHEN and CDR2 SYDVKM. The length of the CDR3 is 12 residues. CDR3 sequence: CASFSVGYEQYF. For the CDR3, the DNA is TGTGCCAGCTTTTCTGTGGGGTACGAGCAGTACTTC.

V usage is TRBV7-2 and J usage is TRBJ2-1; 10 bases are a match to TRBD2. This CDR3 spans 16 amino acids. The trim removed 1 base at V and 7 bases at J, leaving 7 bases unmatched. Germline loops: CDR1 SGHTA, CDR2 FQGNSA. The CDR3 DNA follows: TGTGCCAGCAGCTTAGGGGCTAGCGGGGGTCTTAATGAGCAGTTCTTC. Translated: CASSLGASGGLNEQFF.

This clone came up once. This chain joins TRBV28 and TRBJ1-6, with 9 bases identical to TRBD1. Per germline, CDR1 MDHEN and CDR2 SYDVKM. The CDR3 is made up of 18 amino acids. With V trimmed by 6 bases and J by 5 bases, 14 bases remained unmatched. Written as DNA, the CDR3 is TGTGCCAGCAGGTCGGACAGGGGACCATGGAGCAATAATTCACCCCTCCACTTT. This encodes CASRSDRGPWSNNSPLHF. Variable domain in full (rest from reference TRBV28 and TRBJ1-6): DVKVTQSSRYLVKRTGEKVFLECVQDMDHENMFWYRQDPGLGLRLIYFSYDVKMKEKGDIPEGYSVSREKKERFSLILESASTNQTSMYLCASRSDRGPWSNNSPLHFGNGTRLTVT.

This rearrangement joins TRBV18 to TRBJ2-3; D is ambiguous. The CDR3 sequence is 12 residues long. From germline, CDR1 is KGHSH and CDR2 LQKENI. The V gene lost 2 bases and the J gene lost 4 bases, with 4 bases spanning the gap. The CDR3 DNA follows: TGTGCCAGCTCACCAGGGCCAGATACGCAGTATTTT. It encodes CASSPGPDTQYF.

The chain employs TRBV9 and TRBJ2-7, with 7 bases identical to TRBD2. Germline CDR1 and CDR2: SGDLS and YYNGEE. V was clipped by 0 bases and J by 7 bases; unmatched bases: 10. This CDR3 is built from 15 residues. The CDR3 loop is CASSVDASGKKEQYF. The CDR3 DNA reads TGTGCCAGCAGCGTAGACGCTAGCGGTAAAAAGGAGCAGTACTTC.

This clone occurred once. The chain links TRBV7-3 to TRBJ1-2; 9 bases map to TRBD1. Germline loops: CDR1 SGHTA, CDR2 FQGTGA. The V segment lost 2 bases and the J segment 0 bases; nucleotides outside the gene matches: 10. The CDR3 totals 18 residues. CDR3 residues: CASSLSGTGMGTNYGYTF. The CDR3 nucleotides are TGTGCCAGCAGCTTATCCGGGACAGGGATGGGGACTAACTATGGCTACACCTTC. Looking up the rest from reference TRBV7-3 and TRBJ1-2 gives the full variable domain: GAGVSQTPSNKVTEKGKYVELRCDPISGHTALYWYRQSLGQGPEFLIYFQGTGAADDSGLPNDRFFAVRPEGSVSTLKIQRTERGDSAVYLCASSLSGTGMGTNYGYTFGSGTRLTVV.

This clone appeared a single time. This chain links TRBV19 with TRBJ1-4, with 7 nucleotides matching TRBD1. J gave up 8 bases and V 3 bases, and 9 bases lay outside the gene matches. There are 15 residues in the CDR3. Germline-derived CDR1 and CDR2 are LNHDA and SQIVND (reference sequence). The CDR3: CASSIWDSVGEKLFF. The DNA for the CDR3 is TGTGCCAGTAGTATTTGGGACAGCGTCGGGGAAAAACTGTTTTTT.

This CDR3 is CASSPPSYSGNTIYF. In DNA, the CDR3 is TGTGCCAGCTCACCACCCAGCTACTCTGGAAACACCATATATTTT. The V call is TRBV18, the J call TRBJ1-3; no firm D call. CDR3 length: 15 residues. Trimming left V 0 bases short and J 0 bases short, with 6 bases between. Per the germline V gene, CDR1 is KGHSH and CDR2 is LQKENI. The full variable domain, completed using reference TRBV18 and TRBJ1-3, is NAGVMQNPRHLVRRRGQEARLRCSPMKGHSHVYWYRQLPEEGLKFMVYLQKENIIDESGMPKERFSAEFPKEGPSILRIQQVVRGDSAAYFCASSPPSYSGNTIYFGEGSWLTVV.

This chain connects TRBV19 to TRBJ2-1; 9 positions match TRBD2. Germline CDR1 and CDR2: LNHDA and SQIVND (reference sequence). This CDR3 contains 19 residues. The ends lost 4 bases at V and 6 bases at J; junction bases unmatched: 19. For the CDR3, the DNA is TGTGCCAGTAGTAAGAGGGACGCACTGTCCGCGGGAGGGGGCAATGAGCAGTTCTTC. Translated, it gives CASSKRDALSAGGGNEQFF.

This chain joins TRBV25-1 and TRBJ2-7; possibly TRBD2 for D (5 bases). Germline V gene data show CDR1 as MGHDK and CDR2 as SYGVNS. The CDR3 runs 13 residues. V lost 6 bases, J lost 2 bases, and 11 bases lay in between. The CDR3: CASRYTGTYEQYF. CDR3 nucleotide sequence: TGTGCCAGCAGGTATACGGGGACCTACGAGCAGTACTTC.

The chain employs TRBV28 and TRBJ2-1, with 13 bases matching TRBD2. This CDR3 has 15 residues. With V trimmed by 6 bases and J by 9 bases, 8 bases remained unmatched. Germline CDR1 MDHEN, CDR2 SYDVKM. This chain's CDR3 is CASSPSLAGGLEQFF. The CDR3 bases are TGTGCCAGCAGCCCTTCACTAGCGGGAGGGCTTGAGCAGTTCTTC.

Worth noting for this clone: Other DNA variants within this sample encode the same CDR3. The V gene is TRBV5-1, the J gene TRBJ2-7; no reliable D call. Germline V CDR1 and CDR2: SGHRS, YFSETQ. The V end was cut by 0 bases, the J end by 2 bases, with 9 bases between. CDR3 length: 14 amino acids. This CDR3 is CASSLAAGPYEQYF. The CDR3 DNA reads TGCGCCAGCAGCTTGGCGGCAGGCCCCTACGAGCAGTACTTC.

The rearrangement uses TRBV5-4 and TRBJ2-7; D could derive from TRBD1 or TRBD2 (5 bases each). The CDR3 sequence is 13 residues long. V lost 6 bases and J lost 3, with 13 bases in between. Germline V gives CDR1 SGHNT, CDR2 YYREEE (reference sequence). The CDR3 sequence: CASTPGPSYEQYF. The CDR3 DNA follows: TGTGCCAGCACCCCGGGACCGAGCTACGAGCAGTACTTC.

Only a few counts were recorded for this clone. The V gene is TRBV4-3, the J gene TRBJ2-7; 7 bases map to TRBD2. Looked up from germline, CDR1 is LGHNA and CDR2 is YSLEER. The length of the CDR3 is 15 residues. V dropped 0 bases and J dropped 2; count of bases not matched to a gene: 4. CDR3 amino acids: CASSQDRGRAYEQYF. The CDR3 nucleotides read TGCGCCAGCAGCCAAGATCGGGGGAGGGCCTACGAGCAGTACTTC.

The V gene is TRBV7-3, the J gene TRBJ1-2, with D possibly matching TRBD1 (5 bases). The CDR3 loop spans 15 amino acids. V dropped 5 bases and J dropped 4 bases, with 17 bases sitting between them. In germline, CDR1 is SGHTA, CDR2 FQGTGA. As DNA, the CDR3 is TGTGCCAGCAGCCGTTCGGGAGGGGATGGCTATGGCTACACCTTC. Encoded protein: CASSRSGGDGYGYTF.

V usage is TRBV6-5 and J usage is TRBJ2-7; D is tentatively TRBD1 or TRBD2 (5 bases each). V dropped 4 bases and J dropped 7 bases, with 11 bases sitting between them. CDR3 length: 12 residues. Per germline, CDR1 MNHEY and CDR2 SVGAGI. The CDR3, as DNA: TGTGCCAGCAGTTGGGGGTTGGGGGAGCAGTACTTC. The encoded protein is CASSWGLGEQYF.

The chain has TRBV27 and TRBJ2-5; 12 positions agree with TRBD2. V trimming: 5 bases; J trimming: 6 bases; junction bases outside the gene matches: 10. This CDR3 region has 16 residues. Germline V gene lookup returns CDR1 MNHEY and CDR2 SMNVEV (reference sequence). CDR3 sequence (DNA): TGTGCCAGCAGTGGAATCCTAGCGGGGGGGCCAAAGACCCAGTACTTC. This codes for CASSGILAGGPKTQYF.

This rearrangement joins TRBV5-4 to TRBJ2-3, with unresolved D. CDR3 length equals 14 residues. Germline V gene sequence: CDR1 SGHNT, CDR2 YYREEE (reference sequence). V was pared by 0 bases and J by 0 bases, with 5 bases between. In nucleotides, the CDR3 is TGTGCCAGCAGCTTGGGGTCTAGCACAGATACGCAGTATTTT. Its protein is CASSLGSSTDTQYF. Complete variable domain (other parts from reference TRBV5-4 and TRBJ2-3): ETGVTQSPTHLIKTRGQQVTLRCSSQSGHNTVSWYQQALGQGPQFIFQYYREEENGRGNFPPRFSGLQFPNYSSELNVNALELDDSALYLCASSLGSSTDTQYFGPGTRLTVL.

This chain uses TRBV18 with TRBJ2-7; 8 bases are a match to TRBD1. Per germline, CDR1 KGHSH and CDR2 LQKENI. The V segment lost 2 bases and the J segment 3 bases; nucleotides outside the gene matches: 9. The CDR3 contains 16 residues. The CDR3 bases are TGTGCCAGCTCACCAGGAGGACAGGGCATGGTCTACGAGCAGTACTTC. Its translation is CASSPGGQGMVYEQYF.